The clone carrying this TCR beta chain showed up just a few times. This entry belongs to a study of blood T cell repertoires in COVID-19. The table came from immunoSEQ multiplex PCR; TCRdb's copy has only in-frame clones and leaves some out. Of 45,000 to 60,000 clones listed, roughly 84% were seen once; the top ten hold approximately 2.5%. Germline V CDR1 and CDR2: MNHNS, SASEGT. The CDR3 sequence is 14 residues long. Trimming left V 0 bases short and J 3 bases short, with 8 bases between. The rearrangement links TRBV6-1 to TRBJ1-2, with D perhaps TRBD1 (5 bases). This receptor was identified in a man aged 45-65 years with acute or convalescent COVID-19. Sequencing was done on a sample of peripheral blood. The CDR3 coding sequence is TGTGCCAGCAGTGAAGCCGACAGCTACTATGGCTACACCTTC. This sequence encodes CASSEADSYYGYTF.